The clone carrying this TCR beta chain came up many times. Its antigen is undetermined. The authors prepared the TCRbeta library with unique molecular identifiers. TCRdb analysed the PCR reads with MiXCR anew, one entry per CDR3 protein. The data show 700,000 to 950,000 distinct CDR3 sequences, around 15% seen once. This specimen comes from a study of T-cell reconstitution after alpha-beta-depleted transplantation in children. General study results and limits: At one year after transplant, newly produced T cells mostly accounted for T-cell counts and diversity.

This CDR3 spans 13 amino acids. Germline values: CDR1 SGHRS, CDR2 YFSETQ. Between the trimmed V and J ends, which lost 7 bases and 1 base, there was a span of 11 bases. The chain employs TRBV5-1 and TRBJ2-5; D gene ambiguous. The starting material was PBMCs, mostly from graft donor cells, obtained 360 days after TCRalphabeta/CD19-depleted stem cell transplant. The origin of this receptor is a male patient under 18 who had a stem cell transplant for acute lymphoblastic leukemia, so the T cells may come from the graft donor. CDR3 DNA: TGCGCCAGCTCCGATCGTTCCCAAGAGACCCAGTACTTC. The encoded protein is CASSDRSQETQYF. The full variable domain, rest sourced from reference TRBV5-1 and TRBJ2-5, is KAGVTQTPRYLIKTRGQQVTLSCSPISGHRSVSWYQQTPGQGLQFLFEYFSETQRNKGNFPGRFSGRQFSNSRSEMNVSTLELGDSALYLCASSDRSQETQYFGPGTRLLVL.